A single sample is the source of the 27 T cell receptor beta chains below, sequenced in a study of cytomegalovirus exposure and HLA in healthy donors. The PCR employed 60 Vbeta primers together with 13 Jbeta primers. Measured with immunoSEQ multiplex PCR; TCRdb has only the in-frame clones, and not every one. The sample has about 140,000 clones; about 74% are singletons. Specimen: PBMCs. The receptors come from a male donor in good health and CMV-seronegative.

CDR3 loop: CASRTGSELYTQYF. CDR3 DNA: TGTGCCAGCAGGACAGGGTCGGAGTTGTATACGCAGTATTTT. The V gene is TRBV2, the J gene TRBJ2-3; TRBD1 aligns across 7 bases. Per the germline V gene, CDR1 is SNHLY and CDR2 is FYNNEI. The CDR3 has 14 amino acids. The junction had 10 bases not matched to a gene; V was cut back by 6 bases and J by 7 bases.

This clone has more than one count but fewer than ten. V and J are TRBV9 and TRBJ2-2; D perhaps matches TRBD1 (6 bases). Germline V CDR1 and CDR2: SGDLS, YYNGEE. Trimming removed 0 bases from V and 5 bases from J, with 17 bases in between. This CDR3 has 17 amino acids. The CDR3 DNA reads TGTGCCAGCAGCGTAGACCCCACCCGGACAGTTACCGGGGAGCTGTTTTTT. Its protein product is CASSVDPTRTVTGELFF.

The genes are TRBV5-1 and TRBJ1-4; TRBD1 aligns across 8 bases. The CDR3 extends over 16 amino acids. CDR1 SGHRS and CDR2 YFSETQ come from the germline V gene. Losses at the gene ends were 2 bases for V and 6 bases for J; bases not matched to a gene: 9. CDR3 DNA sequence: TGCGCCAGCAGCTTAAGACCCGGGACAGGCGATGAAAAACTGTTTTTT. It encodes CASSLRPGTGDEKLFF.

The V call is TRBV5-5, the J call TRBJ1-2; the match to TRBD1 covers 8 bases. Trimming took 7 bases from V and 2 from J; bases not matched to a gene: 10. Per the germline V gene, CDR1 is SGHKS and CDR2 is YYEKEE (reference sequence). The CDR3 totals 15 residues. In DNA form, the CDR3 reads TGTGCCAGCGGGCGACAGGGGAGCCCCAACTATGGCTACACCTTC. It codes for CASGRQGSPNYGYTF.

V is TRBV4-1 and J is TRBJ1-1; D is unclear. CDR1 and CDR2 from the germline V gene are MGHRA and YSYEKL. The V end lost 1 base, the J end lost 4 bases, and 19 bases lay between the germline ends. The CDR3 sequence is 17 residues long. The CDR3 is CASSQGVLGRRVTEAFF. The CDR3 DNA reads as TGCGCCAGCAGCCAAGGGGTTTTAGGGCGGCGGGTCACTGAAGCTTTCTTT.

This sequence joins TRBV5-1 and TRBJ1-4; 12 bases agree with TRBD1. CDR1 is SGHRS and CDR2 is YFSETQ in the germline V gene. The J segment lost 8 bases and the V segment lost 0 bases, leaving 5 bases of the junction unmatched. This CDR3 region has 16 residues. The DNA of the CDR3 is TGCGCCAGCAGCTTGGGGGACAGGGGGCAAGAGGAAAAACTGTTTTTT. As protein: CASSLGDRGQEEKLFF.

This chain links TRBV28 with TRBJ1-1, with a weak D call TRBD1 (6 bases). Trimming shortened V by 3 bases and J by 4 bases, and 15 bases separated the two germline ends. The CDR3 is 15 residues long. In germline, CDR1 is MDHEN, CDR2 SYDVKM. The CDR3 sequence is CASSFWGRLSTEAFF. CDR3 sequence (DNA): TGTGCCAGCAGTTTTTGGGGGCGGCTGAGCACTGAAGCTTTCTTT. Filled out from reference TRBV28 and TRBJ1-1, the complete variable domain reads DVKVTQSSRYLVKRTGEKVFLECVQDMDHENMFWYRQDPGLGLRLIYFSYDVKMKEKGDIPEGYSVSREKKERFSLILESASTNQTSMYLCASSFWGRLSTEAFFGQGTRLTVV.

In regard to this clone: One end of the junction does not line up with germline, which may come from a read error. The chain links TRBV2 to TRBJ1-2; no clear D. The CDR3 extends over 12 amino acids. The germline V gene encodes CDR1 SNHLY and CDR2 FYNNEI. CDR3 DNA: TGTGCCAGCAGTGAGGGTTACCGGGAAAACCCATTC. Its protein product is CASSEGYRENPF.

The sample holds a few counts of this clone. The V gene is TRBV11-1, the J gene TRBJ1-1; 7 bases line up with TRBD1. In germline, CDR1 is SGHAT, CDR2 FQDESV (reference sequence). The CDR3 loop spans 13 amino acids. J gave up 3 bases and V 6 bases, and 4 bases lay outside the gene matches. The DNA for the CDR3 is TGTGCCAGCAGGGACAGGTTGGACACTGAAGCTTTCTTT. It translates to CASRDRLDTEAFF.

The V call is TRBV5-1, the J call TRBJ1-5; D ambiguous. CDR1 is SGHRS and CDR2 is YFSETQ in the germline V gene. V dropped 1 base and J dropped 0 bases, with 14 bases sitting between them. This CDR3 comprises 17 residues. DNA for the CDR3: TGCGCCAGCAGCTTGAGCGGGGAAAACTATAGCAATCAGCCCCAGCATTTT. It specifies CASSLSGENYSNQPQHF.

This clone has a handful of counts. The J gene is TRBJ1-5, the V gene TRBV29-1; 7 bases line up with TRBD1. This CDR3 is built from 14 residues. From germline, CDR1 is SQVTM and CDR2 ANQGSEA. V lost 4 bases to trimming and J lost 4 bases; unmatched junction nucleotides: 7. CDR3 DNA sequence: TGCAGCGTTGCTACAGGGGATCGGAATCAGCCCCAGCATTTT. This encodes CSVATGDRNQPQHF.

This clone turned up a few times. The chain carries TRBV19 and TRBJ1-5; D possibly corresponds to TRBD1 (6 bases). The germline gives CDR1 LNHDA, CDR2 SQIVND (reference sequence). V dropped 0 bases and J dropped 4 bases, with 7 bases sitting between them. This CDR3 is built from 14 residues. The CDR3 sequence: CASSIEGGNQPQHF. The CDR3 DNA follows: TGTGCCAGTAGTATAGAAGGGGGAAATCAGCCCCAGCATTTT.

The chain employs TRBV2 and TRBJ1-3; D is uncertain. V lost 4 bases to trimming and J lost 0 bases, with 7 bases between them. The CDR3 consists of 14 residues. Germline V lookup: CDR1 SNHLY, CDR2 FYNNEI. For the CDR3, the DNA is TGTGCCAGCAGTGCCGTTTTCTCTGGAAACACCATATATTTT. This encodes CASSAVFSGNTIYF.

The CDR3 bases are TGTGCCAGCAGCCCGGGACAGGTCTATGGCTACACCTTC. It encodes CASSPGQVYGYTF. This chain joins TRBV7-8 and TRBJ1-2; 8 bases line up with TRBD1. The CDR3 length is 13 residues. Trimming cost V 5 bases and J 4 bases; bases outside gene matches: 3. From germline, CDR1 is SGHVS and CDR2 FQNEAQ.

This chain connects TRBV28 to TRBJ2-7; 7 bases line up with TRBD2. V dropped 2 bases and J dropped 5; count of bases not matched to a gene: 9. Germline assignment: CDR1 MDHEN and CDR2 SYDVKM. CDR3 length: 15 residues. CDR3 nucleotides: TGTGCCAGCAGTTTACAGGAGGGAGGGCGCGACGAGCAGTACTTC. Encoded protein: CASSLQEGGRDEQYF.

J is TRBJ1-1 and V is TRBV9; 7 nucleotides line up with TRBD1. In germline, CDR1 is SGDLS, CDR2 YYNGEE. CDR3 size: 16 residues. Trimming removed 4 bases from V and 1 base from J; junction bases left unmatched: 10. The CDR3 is CASSTYPGTENTEAFF. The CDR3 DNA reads TGTGCCAGCAGCACTTATCCCGGGACAGAGAACACTGAAGCTTTCTTT.

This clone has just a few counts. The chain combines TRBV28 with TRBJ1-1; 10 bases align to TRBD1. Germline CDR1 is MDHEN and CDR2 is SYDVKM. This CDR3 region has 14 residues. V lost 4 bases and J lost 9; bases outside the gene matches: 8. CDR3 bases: TGTGCCAGCAGTTCCATCGGGGACAGGGGAAAAGCTTTCTTT. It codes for CASSSIGDRGKAFF.

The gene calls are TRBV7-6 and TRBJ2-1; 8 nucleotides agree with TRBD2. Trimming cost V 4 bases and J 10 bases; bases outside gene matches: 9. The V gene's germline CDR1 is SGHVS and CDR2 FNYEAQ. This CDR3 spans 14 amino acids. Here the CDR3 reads CASSSPGGSREQFF. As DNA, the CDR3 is TGTGCCAGCAGCTCCCCGGGGGGGTCCAGAGAGCAGTTCTTC.

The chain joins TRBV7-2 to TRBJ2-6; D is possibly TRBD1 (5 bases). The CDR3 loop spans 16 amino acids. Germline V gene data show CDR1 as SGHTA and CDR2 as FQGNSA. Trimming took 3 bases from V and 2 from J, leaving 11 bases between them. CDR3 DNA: TGTGCCAGCAGCTTGGCTACCAGGGCTGGGGCCAACGTCCTGACTTTC. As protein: CASSLATRAGANVLTF.

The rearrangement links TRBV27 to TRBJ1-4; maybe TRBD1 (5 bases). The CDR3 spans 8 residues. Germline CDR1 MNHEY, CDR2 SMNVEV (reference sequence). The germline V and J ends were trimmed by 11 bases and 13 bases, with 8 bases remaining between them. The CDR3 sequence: CAFRGLFF. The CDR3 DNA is TGTGCCTTTAGGGGACTGTTTTTT.

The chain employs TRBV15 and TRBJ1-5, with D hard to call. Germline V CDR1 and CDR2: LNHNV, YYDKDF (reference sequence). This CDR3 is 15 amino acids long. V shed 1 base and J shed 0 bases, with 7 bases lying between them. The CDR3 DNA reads TGTGCCACCAGCAGAGTTCACAGTAGCAATCAGCCCCAGCATTTT. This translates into CATSRVHSSNQPQHF.

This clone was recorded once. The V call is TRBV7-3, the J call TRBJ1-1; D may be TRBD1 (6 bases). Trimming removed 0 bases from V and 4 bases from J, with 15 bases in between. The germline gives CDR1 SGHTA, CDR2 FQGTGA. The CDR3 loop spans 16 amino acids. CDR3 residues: CASSLTPGGQGTEAFF. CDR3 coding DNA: TGTGCCAGCAGCTTAACCCCGGGGGGGCAGGGCACTGAAGCTTTCTTT.

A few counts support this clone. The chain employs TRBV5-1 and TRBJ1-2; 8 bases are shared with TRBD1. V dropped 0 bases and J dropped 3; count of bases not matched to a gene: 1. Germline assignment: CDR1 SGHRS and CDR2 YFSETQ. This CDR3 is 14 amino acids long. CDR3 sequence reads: CASSLGTGYYGYTF. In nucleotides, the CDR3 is TGCGCCAGCAGCTTGGGGACAGGGTACTATGGCTACACCTTC.

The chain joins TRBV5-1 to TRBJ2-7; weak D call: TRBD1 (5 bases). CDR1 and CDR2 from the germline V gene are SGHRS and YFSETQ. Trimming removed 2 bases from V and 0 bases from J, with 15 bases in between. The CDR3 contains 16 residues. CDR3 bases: TGCGCCAGCAGCTTATTTTCCCAGGGAAGCTCCTACGAGCAGTACTTC. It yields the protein CASSLFSQGSSYEQYF. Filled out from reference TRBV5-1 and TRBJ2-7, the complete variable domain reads KAGVTQTPRYLIKTRGQQVTLSCSPISGHRSVSWYQQTPGQGLQFLFEYFSETQRNKGNFPGRFSGRQFSNSRSEMNVSTLELGDSALYLCASSLFSQGSSYEQYFGPGTRLTVT.

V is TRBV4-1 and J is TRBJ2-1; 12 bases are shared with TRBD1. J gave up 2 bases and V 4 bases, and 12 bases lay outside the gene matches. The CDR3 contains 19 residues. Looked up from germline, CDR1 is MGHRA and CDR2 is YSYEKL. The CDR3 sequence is CASSPIRDRGRGAYNEQFF. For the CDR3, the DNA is TGCGCCAGCAGCCCGATCCGGGACAGGGGGCGTGGGGCCTACAATGAGCAGTTCTTC.

The CDR3 DNA sequence: TGTGCCAGCAGCCGGGTCGGACAGGGATATCCCTTAGAGAATGGGGCCAACGTCCTGACTTTC. As protein: CASSRVGQGYPLENGANVLTF. The V gene is TRBV4-2, the J gene TRBJ2-6, with 8 bases matching TRBD1. This CDR3 has 21 amino acids. J gave up 3 bases and V 4 bases, and 20 bases lay outside the gene matches. Germline V gene sequence: CDR1 LGHNA, CDR2 YNFKEQ.

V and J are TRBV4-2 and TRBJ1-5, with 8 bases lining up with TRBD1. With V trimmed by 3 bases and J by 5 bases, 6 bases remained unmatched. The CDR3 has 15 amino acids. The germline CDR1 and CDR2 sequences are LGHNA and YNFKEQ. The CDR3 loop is CASSHGQGRHQPQHF. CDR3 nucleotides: TGTGCCAGCAGCCATGGACAGGGCCGGCATCAGCCCCAGCATTTT.